This T cell receptor beta chain was profiled in a study of blood T cells in healthy people across ages. Points from the study as a whole: Both naive CD4+ cell counts and diversity were greater in long-lived donors than in aged donors. PBMCs left unsorted prevented a conclusive naive versus antigen-experienced comparison.

This clonotype was found many times. Its cognate antigen is unknown. Deletions cut 3 bases from V and 5 bases from J, with 15 bases between. CDR1 and CDR2 from the germline V gene are SGDLS and YYNGEE. The CDR3 is 14 amino acids. A J-beta primer mix and a sample-barcoded 5' primer were used in a second PCR of about 7 to 12 cycles. TCRdb reanalysed the 5' RACE reads using MiXCR and keeps one entry per CDR3 protein. The sample records about 650,000 distinct CDR3 sequences, 40% to 65% being singletons. The sequenced material came from blood. The receptor comes from a woman aged 80 or older in good health. The chain is built from TRBV9 and TRBJ2-7, with D uncertain. The CDR3, as DNA: TGTGCCAGCAGCGAAGGCAGGCGAAGGGACGAGCAGTACTTC. It yields the protein CASSEGRRRDEQYF.